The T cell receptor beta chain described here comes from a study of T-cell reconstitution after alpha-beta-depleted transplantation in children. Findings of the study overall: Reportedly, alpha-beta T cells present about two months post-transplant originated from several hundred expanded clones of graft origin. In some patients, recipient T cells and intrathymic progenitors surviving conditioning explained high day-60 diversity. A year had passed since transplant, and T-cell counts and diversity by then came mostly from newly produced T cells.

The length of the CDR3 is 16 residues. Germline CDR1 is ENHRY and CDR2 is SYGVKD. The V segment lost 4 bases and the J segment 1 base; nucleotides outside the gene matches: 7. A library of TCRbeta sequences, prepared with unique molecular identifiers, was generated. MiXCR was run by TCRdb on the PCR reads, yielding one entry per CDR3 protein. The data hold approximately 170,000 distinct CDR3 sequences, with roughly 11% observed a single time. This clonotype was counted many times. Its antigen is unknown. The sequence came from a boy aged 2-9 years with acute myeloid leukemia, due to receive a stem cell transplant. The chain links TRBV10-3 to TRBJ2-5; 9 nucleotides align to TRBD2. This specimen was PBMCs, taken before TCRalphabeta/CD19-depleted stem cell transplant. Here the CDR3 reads CAISARAGGSQETQYF. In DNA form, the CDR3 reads TGTGCCATCAGTGCTCGGGCGGGGGGGTCCCAAGAGACCCAGTACTTC.